This TCR beta chain is from a study of cytomegalovirus exposure and HLA in healthy donors. The CDR3 runs 16 residues. The V segment lost 4 bases and the J segment 4 bases; nucleotides outside the gene matches: 9. Germline V gene sequence: CDR1 SNHLY, CDR2 FYNNEI. General study findings and limits: Listed as cytomegalovirus-associated were 170 or so TCR beta chains.

On this clone itself: What it binds is unknown.

PCR was performed using 60 Vbeta and 13 Jbeta primers. The assay was immunoSEQ multiplex PCR, and TCRdb's table has in-frame clones only and misses some. This sample yields about 110,000 clones, of which about four fifths are seen a single time; around 5% belongs to the top ten. The sequencing sample was made of PBMCs. V and J are TRBV2 and TRBJ2-7; TRBD2 matches at 11 bases. This sequence originates from a man aged 25 to 40 in good health and CMV-seropositive. The DNA for the CDR3 is TGTGCCAGCAGTGGGTGGCTAGCGGGGGGCCGGTACGAGCAGTACTTC. The encoded protein is CASSGWLAGGRYEQYF.